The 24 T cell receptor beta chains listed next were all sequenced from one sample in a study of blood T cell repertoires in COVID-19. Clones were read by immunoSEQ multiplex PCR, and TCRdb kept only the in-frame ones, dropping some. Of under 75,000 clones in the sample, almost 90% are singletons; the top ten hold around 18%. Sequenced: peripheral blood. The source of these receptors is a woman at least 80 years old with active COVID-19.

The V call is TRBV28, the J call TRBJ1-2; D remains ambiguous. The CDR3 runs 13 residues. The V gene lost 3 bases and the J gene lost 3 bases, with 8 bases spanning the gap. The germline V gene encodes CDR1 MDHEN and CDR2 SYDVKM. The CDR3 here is CASSFEDYYGYTF. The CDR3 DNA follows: TGTGCCAGCAGTTTTGAGGACTACTATGGCTACACCTTC.

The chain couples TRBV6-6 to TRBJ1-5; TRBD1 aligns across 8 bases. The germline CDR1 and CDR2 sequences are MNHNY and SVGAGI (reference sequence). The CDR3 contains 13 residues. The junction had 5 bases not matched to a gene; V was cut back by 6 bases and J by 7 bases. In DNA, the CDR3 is TGTGCCAGCAGGACAGGGGCGGGGCAGCCCCAGCATTTT. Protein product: CASRTGAGQPQHF.

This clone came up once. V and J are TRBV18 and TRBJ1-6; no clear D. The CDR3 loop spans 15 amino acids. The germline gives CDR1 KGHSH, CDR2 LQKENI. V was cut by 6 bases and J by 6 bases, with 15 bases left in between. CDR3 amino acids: CASSPNQVSNSPLHF. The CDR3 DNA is TGTGCCAGCTCCCCAAATCAGGTGTCTAATTCACCCCTCCACTTT.

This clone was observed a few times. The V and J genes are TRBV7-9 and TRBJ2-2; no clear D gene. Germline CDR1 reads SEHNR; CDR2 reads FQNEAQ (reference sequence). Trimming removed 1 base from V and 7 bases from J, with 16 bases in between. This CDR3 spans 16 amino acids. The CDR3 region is CASSLDEDLEIGELFF. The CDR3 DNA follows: TGTGCCAGCAGCTTAGACGAGGATTTAGAGATCGGGGAGCTGTTTTTT.

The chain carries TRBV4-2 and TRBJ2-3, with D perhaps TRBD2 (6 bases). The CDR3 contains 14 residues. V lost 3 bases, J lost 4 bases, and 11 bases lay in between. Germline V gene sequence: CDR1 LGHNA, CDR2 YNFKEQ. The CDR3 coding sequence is TGTGCCAGCAGCCAGGGGACTTCAGCAGATACGCAGTATTTT. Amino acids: CASSQGTSADTQYF.

In DNA form, the CDR3 reads TGTGCCAGCAGCTATCAACGGACTAGCGGGGAGCAGTACTTC. It is translated as CASSYQRTSGEQYF. The chain joins TRBV11-2 to TRBJ2-7; 11 bases are a match to TRBD2. The CDR3 is 14 residues long. In germline, CDR1 is SGHAT, CDR2 FQNNGV. Trimming cost V 4 bases and J 7 bases; bases outside gene matches: 6.

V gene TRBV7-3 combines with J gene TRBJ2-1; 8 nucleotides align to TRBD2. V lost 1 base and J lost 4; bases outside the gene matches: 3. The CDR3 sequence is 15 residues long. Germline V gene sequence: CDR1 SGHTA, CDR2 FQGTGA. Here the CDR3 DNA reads TGTGCCAGCAGCTTAAAACTAGCGGAATACAATGAGCAGTTCTTC. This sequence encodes CASSLKLAEYNEQFF.

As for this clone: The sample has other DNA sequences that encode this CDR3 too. The CDR3 loop is CATSDRGANGYTF. The CDR3 nucleotides are TGTGCCACCAGTGACCGGGGGGCCAATGGCTACACCTTC. J is TRBJ1-2 and V is TRBV24-1; a possible D gene is TRBD1 (6 bases). The CDR3 consists of 13 residues. V was cut by 4 bases and J by 6 bases, with 11 bases left in between. Per the germline V gene, CDR1 is KGHDR and CDR2 is SFDVKD.

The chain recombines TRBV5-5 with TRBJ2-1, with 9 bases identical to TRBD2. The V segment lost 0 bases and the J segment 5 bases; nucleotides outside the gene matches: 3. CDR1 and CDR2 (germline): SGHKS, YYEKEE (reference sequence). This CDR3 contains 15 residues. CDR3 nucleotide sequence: TGTGCCAGCAGCTTGGGGGCTAGCGGGGACAATGAGCAGTTCTTC. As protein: CASSLGASGDNEQFF.

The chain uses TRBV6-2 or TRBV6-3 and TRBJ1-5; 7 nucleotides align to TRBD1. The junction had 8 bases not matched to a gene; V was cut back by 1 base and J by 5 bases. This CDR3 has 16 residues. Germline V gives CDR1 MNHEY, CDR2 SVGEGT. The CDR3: CASSYWTGKADQPQHF. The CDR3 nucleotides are TGTGCCAGCAGTTACTGGACAGGAAAGGCCGATCAGCCCCAGCATTTT.

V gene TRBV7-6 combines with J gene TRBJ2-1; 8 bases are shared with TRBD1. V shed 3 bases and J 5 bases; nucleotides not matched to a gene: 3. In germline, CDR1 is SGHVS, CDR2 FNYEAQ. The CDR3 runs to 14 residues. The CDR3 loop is CASSFGTGDNEQFF. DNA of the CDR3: TGTGCCAGCAGCTTTGGGACAGGAGACAATGAGCAGTTCTTC.

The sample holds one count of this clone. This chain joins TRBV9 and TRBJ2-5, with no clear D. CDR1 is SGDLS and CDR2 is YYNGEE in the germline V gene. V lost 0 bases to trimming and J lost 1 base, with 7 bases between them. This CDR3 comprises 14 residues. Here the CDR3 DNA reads TGTGCCAGCAGCGTAGGAGGTATCCAAGAGACCCAGTACTTC. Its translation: CASSVGGIQETQYF.

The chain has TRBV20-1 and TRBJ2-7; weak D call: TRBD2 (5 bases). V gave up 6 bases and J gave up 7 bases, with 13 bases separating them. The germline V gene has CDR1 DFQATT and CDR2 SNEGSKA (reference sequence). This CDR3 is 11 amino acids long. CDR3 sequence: CSAYRTLEQYF. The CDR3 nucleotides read TGCAGTGCCTACCGGACTCTTGAGCAGTACTTC.

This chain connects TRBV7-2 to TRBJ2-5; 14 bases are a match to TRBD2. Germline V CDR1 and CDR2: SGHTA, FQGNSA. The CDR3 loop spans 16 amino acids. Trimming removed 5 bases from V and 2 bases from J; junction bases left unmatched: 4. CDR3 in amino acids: CASSTGTSGGQETQYF. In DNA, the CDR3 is TGTGCCAGCAGCACCGGGACTAGCGGGGGACAAGAGACCCAGTACTTC.

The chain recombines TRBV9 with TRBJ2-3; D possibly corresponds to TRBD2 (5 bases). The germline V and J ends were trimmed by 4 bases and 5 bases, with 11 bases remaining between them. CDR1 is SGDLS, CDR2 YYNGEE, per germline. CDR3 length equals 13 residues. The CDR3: CASSPYGEDTQYF. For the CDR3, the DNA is TGTGCCAGCAGCCCGTACGGGGAAGATACGCAGTATTTT.

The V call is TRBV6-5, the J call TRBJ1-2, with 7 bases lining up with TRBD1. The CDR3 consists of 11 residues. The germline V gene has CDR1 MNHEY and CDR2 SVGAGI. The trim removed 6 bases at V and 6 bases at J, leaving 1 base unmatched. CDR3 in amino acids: CASRTGNGYTF. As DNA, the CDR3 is TGTGCCAGCAGGACAGGGAATGGCTACACCTTC.

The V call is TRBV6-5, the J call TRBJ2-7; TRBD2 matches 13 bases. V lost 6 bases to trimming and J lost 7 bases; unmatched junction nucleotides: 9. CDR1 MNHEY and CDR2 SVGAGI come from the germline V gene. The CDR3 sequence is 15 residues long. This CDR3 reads CASSLTSGGAGEQYF. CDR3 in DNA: TGTGCCAGCAGCCTCACTAGCGGGGGGGCCGGTGAGCAGTACTTC.

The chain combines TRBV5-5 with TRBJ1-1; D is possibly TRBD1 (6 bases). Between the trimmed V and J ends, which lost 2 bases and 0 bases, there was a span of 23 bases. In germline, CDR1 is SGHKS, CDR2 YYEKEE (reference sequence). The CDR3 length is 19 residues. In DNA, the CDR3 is TGTGCCAGCAGCTTTCGGTATCAGGGGTCAACCCCTTTGAACACTGAAGCTTTCTTT. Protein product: CASSFRYQGSTPLNTEAFF.

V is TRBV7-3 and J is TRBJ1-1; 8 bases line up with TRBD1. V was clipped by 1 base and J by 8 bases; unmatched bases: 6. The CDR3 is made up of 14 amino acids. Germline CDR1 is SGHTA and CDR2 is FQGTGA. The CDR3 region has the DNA TGTGCCAGCAGCTTAAAAGGCGGGGACAGGGAAGCTTTCTTT. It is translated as CASSLKGGDREAFF.

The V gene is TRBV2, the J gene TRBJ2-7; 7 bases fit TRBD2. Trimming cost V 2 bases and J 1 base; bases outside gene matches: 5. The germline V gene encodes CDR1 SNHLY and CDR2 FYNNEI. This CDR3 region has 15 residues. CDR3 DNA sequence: TGTGCCAGCAGTGAAAGCGGGACGGGTTCCTACGAGCAGTACTTC. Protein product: CASSESGTGSYEQYF.

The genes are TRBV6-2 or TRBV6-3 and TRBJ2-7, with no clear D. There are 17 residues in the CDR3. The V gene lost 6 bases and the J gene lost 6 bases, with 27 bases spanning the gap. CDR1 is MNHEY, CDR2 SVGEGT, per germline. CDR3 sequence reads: CASSLQFLGFFPVEQYF. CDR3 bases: TGTGCCAGCAGCCTCCAATTCCTAGGTTTCTTTCCCGTCGAGCAGTACTTC.

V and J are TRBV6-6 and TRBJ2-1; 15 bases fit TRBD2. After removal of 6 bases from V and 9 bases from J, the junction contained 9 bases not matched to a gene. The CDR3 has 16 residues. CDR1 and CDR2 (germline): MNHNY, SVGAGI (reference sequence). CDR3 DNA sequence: TGTGCCAGCAGAACCGGGACTAGCGGGGGGTTCGGTGAGCAGTTCTTC. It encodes CASRTGTSGGFGEQFF.

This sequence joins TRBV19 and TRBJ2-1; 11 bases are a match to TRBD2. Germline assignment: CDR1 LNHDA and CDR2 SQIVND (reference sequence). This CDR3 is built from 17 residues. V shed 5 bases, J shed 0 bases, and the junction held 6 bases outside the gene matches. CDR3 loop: CASSARLAGFSYNEQFF. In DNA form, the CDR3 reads TGTGCCAGTAGTGCCAGACTAGCGGGGTTCTCCTACAATGAGCAGTTCTTC. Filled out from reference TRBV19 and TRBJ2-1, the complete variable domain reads DGGITQSPKYLFRKEGQNVTLSCEQNLNHDAMYWYRQDPGQGLRLIYYSQIVNDFQKGDIAEGYSVSREKKESFPLTVTSAQKNPTAFYLCASSARLAGFSYNEQFFGPGTRLTVL.

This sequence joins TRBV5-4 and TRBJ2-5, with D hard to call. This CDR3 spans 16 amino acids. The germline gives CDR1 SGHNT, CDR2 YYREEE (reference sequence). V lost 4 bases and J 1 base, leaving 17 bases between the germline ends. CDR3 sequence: CASSRFGAISQETQYF. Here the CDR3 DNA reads TGTGCCAGCAGCCGGTTTGGTGCAATATCCCAAGAGACCCAGTACTTC.